This T cell receptor (beta chain) came from a study of regulatory T cells in long-lasting Graves disease. Study outcomes and limitations: TRBV28, TRBJ1-2 and TRBJ2-5 emerged as the favored segments in persistent disease.

This clonotype was detected ten times or more. Its antigen is not known. TCR beta libraries were built with iRepertoire HTBI primers and Arm-PCR of CDR3 regions. TCRdb re-analysed the multiplex PCR reads in MiXCR, keeping a single row per CDR3 protein. The table includes approximately 270,000 distinct CDR3 sequences, 15% to 20% detected once. The CDR3 runs to 13 residues. Looked up from germline, CDR1 is MNHEY and CDR2 is SMNVEV (reference sequence). Trimming pared 2 bases from V and 3 bases from J, leaving 7 bases between. This sample's time point: newly diagnosed GD, antithyroid drugs for less than 3 months. TCR sequences were obtained from RNA taken from PBMCs. Separately, the same data were catalogued under a study of T cells in Graves' hyperthyroidism and ophthalmopathy. From that paper: Uncontrolled infections, other autoimmune diseases, pregnancy or lactation led to exclusion of patients.

The chain has TRBV27 and TRBJ1-2; no clear D. The clonotype was recovered from a woman aged 25 to 45 with Graves disease. This sample comprised peripheral blood mononuclear cells (PBMCs), obtained at new diagnosis, from a patient treated with antithyroid drugs. The DNA for the CDR3 is TGTGCCAGCAGTTTACAGGCAGACTATGGCTACACCTTC. It codes for CASSLQADYGYTF.